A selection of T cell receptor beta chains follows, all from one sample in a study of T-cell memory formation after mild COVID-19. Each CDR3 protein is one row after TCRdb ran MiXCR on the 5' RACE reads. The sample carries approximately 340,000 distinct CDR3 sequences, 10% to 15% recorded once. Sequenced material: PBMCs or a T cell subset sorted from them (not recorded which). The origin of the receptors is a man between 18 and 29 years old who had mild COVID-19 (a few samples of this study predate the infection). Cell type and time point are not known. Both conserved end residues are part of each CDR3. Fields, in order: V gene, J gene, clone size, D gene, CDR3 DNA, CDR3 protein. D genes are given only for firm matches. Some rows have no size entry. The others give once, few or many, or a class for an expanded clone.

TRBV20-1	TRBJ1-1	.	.	TGCAGTGCGGCCCGCCGGGGGAACACTGAAGCTTTCTTT	CSAARRGNTEAFF
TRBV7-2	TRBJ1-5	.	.	TGTGCCAGCAGCAAGGGCCCTCAAGAGCCCCAGCATTTT	CASSKGPQEPQHF
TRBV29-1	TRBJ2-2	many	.	TGCAGCGTTGCAGACAGGTCCGGGGAGCTGTTTTTT	CSVADRSGELFF
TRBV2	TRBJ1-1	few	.	TGTGCCAGCATTACGGGCCCCGAGAACACTGAAGCTTTCTTT	CASITGPENTEAFF
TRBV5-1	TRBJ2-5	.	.	TGCGCCAGCAGCCGCTCCGAGGAGACCCAGTACTTC	CASSRSEETQYF
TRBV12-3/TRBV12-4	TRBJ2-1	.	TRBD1	TGTGCCAGCAGTACCGACAGGGGACCCTACAATGAGCAGTTCTTC	CASSTDRGPYNEQFF
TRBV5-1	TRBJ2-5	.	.	TGCGCCAGCAGCTTGGCTAGCGCGAATCAAGAGACCCAGTACTTC	CASSLASANQETQYF
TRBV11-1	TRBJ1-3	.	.	TGTGCCAGCACCGAAACCCGGGACACCATATATTTT	CASTETRDTIYF
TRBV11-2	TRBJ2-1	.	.	TGTGCCAGCAGCTTGGACAGCGGCTCCTACAATGAGCAGTTCTTC	CASSLDSGSYNEQFF
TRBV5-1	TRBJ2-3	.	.	TGCGCCAGCAGACGGGTGAAGGTACAACGATCGCAGGTCACAGATACGCAGTATTTT	CASRRVKVQRSQVTDTQYF
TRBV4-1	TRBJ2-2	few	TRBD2	TGCGCCAGCAGCCATGTTCTAGCGGCGAACACCGGGGAGCTGTTTTTT	CASSHVLAANTGELFF
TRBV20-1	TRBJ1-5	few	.	TGCAGTGCTATCTCACGGTGGGATCAGCCCCAGCATTTT	CSAISRWDQPQHF
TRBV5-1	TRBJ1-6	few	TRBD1	TGCGCCAGCAGCTTGGGCGGACAGGCTAAGAATAATTCACCCCTCCACTTT	CASSLGGQAKNNSPLHF
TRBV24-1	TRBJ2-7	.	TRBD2	TGTGCCACCAGTGAAACCGGGACTACCGAGCAGTACTTC	CATSETGTTEQYF
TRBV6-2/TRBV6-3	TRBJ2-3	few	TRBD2	TGTGCCAGCAGTTCGCCCCGGCGGGGGGGCCCAGATACGCAGTATTTT	CASSSPRRGGPDTQYF
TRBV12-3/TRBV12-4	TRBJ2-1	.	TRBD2	TGTGCCAGCACTCTTAGCGGGGGTGAGCAGTTCTTC	CASTLSGGEQFF
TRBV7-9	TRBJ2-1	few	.	TGTGCCAGCAGCCCAACTCCGGAGGTCAATGAGCAGTTCTTC	CASSPTPEVNEQFF
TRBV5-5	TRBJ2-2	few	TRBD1	TGTGCCAGCAGCTTGGTAGGGGGCGCTACTGCCGGGGAGCTGTTTTTT	CASSLVGGATAGELFF
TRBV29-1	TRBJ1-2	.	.	TGCAGCGTTCCTCGGGGGACCAACTTCTACACCTTC	CSVPRGTNFYTF
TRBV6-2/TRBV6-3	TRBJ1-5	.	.	TGTGCCAGCAGCGACCCAGGGTCGGTCAATCAGCCCCAGCATTTT	CASSDPGSVNQPQHF
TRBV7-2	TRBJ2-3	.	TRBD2	TGTGCCAGCAGCGGCCGGTTAGCGGGGGGATCGGATACGCAGTATTTT	CASSGRLAGGSDTQYF
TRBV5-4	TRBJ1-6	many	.	TGTGCCAGCAGCTTGGCTGGGCAGGGGCATTCACCCCTCCACTTT	CASSLAGQGHSPLHF
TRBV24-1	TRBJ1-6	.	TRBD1	TGTGCCACCCTTCGACAGGGAGGGTCCTATAATTCACCCCTCCACTTT	CATLRQGGSYNSPLHF
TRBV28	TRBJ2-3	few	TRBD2	TGTGCCAGCGCTGAGGGCGGGGGGGCCGCAGATACGCAGTATTTT	CASAEGGGAADTQYF
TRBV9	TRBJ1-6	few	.	TGTGCCAGCAGCGTACCTCAACTGACGCCCAGTTCACCCCTCCACTTT	CASSVPQLTPSSPLHF
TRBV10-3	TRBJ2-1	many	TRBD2	TGTGCCATCGGAGCGGGGGGGTACTACAATGAGCAGTTCTTC	CAIGAGGYYNEQFF
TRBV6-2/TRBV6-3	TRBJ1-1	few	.	TGTGCCACCACCCCGACAGCATACACTGAAGCTTTCTTT	CATTPTAYTEAFF
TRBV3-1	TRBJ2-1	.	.	TGTGCCAGCAGCCAAATGACTAGTGGCAATGAGCAGTTCTTC	CASSQMTSGNEQFF
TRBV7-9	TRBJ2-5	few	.	TGTGCCAGCAGCTTCGGGACACGACAAGAGACCCAGTACTTC	CASSFGTRQETQYF
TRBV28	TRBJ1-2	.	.	TGTGCCAGCAGTTTGATATCGGACTACACCTTC	CASSLISDYTF
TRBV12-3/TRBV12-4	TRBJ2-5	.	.	TGTGCCAGCAGTTTTACATTTCCGGGACTCCAAGAGACCCAGTACTTC	CASSFTFPGLQETQYF